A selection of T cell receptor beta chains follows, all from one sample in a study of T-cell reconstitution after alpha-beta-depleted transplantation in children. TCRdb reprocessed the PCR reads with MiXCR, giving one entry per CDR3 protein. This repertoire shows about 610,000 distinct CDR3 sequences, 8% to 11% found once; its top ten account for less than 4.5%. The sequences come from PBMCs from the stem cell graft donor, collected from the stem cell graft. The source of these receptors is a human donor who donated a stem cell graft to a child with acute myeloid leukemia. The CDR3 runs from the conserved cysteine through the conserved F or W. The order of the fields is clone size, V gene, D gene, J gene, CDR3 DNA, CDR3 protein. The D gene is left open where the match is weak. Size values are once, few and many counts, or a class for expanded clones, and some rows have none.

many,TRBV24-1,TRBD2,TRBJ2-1,TGTGCCACCAGTGCTGTATCGGGGGGTTCCATACGCAATGAGCAGTTCTTC,CATSAVSGGSIRNEQFF
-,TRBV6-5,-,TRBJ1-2,TGTGCCAGCAGTTACTCCCAGGCCGCGAAGGGTGGCTACACCTTC,CASSYSQAAKGGYTF
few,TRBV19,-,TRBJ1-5,TGTGCCAGTAGTATAGGGTGGACGGGGGGCAATCAGCCCCAGCATTTT,CASSIGWTGGNQPQHF
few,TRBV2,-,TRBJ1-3,TGTGCCAGCAGAAAGGAGTCGGGAAACACCATATATTTT,CASRKESGNTIYF
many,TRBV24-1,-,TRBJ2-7,TGTGCCACCAGTGATTTGTGTAACGGGGCCTTAGGGTCCTACGAGCAGTACTTC,CATSDLCNGALGSYEQYF
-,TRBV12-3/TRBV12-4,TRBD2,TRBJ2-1,TGTGCCAGCAGATTAGGGACTAGCGGGAGCCATGAGCAGTTCTTC,CASRLGTSGSHEQFF
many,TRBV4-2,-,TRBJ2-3,TGTGCCAGCAGGCAAACCCCCCCCAGCGGGCAGAGCACAGATACGCAGTATTTT,CASRQTPPSGQSTDTQYF
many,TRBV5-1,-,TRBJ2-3,TGCGCCAGCAGCTTGGGCTCGAGCGGGAGCACAGATACGCAGTATTTT,CASSLGSSGSTDTQYF
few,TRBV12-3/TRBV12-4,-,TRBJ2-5,TGTGCCAGCAGTTTAGGGCGGGACTTCCCCGGCGGGGAGACCCAGTACTTC,CASSLGRDFPGGETQYF
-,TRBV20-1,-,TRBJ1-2,TGCAGTGCTAGTCGCGGAGGGAGTGGCTACACCTTC,CSASRGGSGYTF
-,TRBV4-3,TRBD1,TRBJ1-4,TGCGCCAGCAGCCAAGCTCCCTGGACAGGAATCAATGAAAAACTGTTTTTT,CASSQAPWTGINEKLFF
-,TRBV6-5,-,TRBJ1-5,TGTGCCACTTGGTCAGGGCCGAATAGCAATCAGCCCCAGCATTTT,CATWSGPNSNQPQHF
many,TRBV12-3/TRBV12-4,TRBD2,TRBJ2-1,TGTGCCAGCACCTCCTCCGGGACTAGTAAGGTTGAGCAGTTCTTC,CASTSSGTSKVEQFF
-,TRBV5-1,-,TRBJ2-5,TGCGCCAGCAGTACGGCGGGGGCGGGACCGATACAAGAGACCCAGTACTTC,CASSTAGAGPIQETQYF
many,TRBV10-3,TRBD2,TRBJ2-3,TGTGCCATCACCCCCGGTAGCGGGGGCCGGGATACGCAGTATTTT,CAITPGSGGRDTQYF
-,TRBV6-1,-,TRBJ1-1,TGTGCCAGCGACGGGGGCACCGGGGCCACTGAAGCTTTCTTT,CASDGGTGATEAFF
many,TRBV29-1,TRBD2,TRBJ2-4,TGCAGCGTTGAAGGACTAGCGGGCAAAAACATTCAGTACTTC,CSVEGLAGKNIQYF
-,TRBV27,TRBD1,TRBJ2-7,TGTGCCAGCAGCCGGGACAGACGTGAGCCCTACGAGCAGTACTTC,CASSRDRREPYEQYF
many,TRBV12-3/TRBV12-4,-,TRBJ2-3,TGTGCCAGCAGTCCCCTAGCGCGAAGCACAGATACGCAGTATTTT,CASSPLARSTDTQYF
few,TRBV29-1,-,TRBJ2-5,TGCAGCCTCGGGGGGCCGGGACAAGAGACCCAGTACTTC,CSLGGPGQETQYF
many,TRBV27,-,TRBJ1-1,TGTGCCAGCAGTTTAAGTGGAGGGTTTGAAGCTTTCTTT,CASSLSGGFEAFF
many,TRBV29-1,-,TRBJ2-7,TGCAGCGCCACGTTTCCAGATAGGGGTTTTCACGAGCAGTACTTC,CSATFPDRGFHEQYF
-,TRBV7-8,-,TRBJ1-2,TGTGCCAGCAGCTTTAAAGATGGCTACACCTTC,CASSFKDGYTF
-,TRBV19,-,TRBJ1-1,TGTGCCAGTAGGAACAGGGTTACTGAAGCTTTCTTT,CASRNRVTEAFF
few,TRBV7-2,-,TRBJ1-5,TGTGCCAGCAGCCCAGGCGGGATTGGCAATCAGCCCCAGCATTTT,CASSPGGIGNQPQHF
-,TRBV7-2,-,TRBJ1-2,TGTGCCAGCAGCTTAAGCTTAGGGGACGGCTACACCTTC,CASSLSLGDGYTF
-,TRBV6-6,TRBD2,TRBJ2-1,TGTGCCAGCAGTTCTAGGACTAGCGGGAGGGCGGTCGAGCAGTTCTTC,CASSSRTSGRAVEQFF
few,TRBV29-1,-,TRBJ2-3,TGCACCCTCCGTACTAGCACAGATACGCAGTATTTT,CTLRTSTDTQYF
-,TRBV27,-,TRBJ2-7,TGTGCCAGCAGTTTCCCGGGAACCAACGAGCAGTACTTC,CASSFPGTNEQYF
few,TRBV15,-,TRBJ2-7,TGTGCCACCAGCACCGACGTGGGGCTTCAATCCTACGAGCAGTACTTC,CATSTDVGLQSYEQYF
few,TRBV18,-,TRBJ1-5,TGTGCCAGCTCACCTGGCGAGGTGGGTCAGCCCCAGCATTTT,CASSPGEVGQPQHF
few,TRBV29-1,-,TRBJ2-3,TGCAGCGTCTCACAAACAGGGTCTAGGACAGATACGCAGTATTTT,CSVSQTGSRTDTQYF
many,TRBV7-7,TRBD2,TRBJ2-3,TGTGCTAGCAGTCTAGCGGTCGCAGATACGCAGTATTTT,CASSLAVADTQYF
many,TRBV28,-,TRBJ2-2,TGTGCCAGCAGTCGTAAGAACACCGGGGAGCTGTTTTTT,CASSRKNTGELFF
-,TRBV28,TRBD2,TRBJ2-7,TGTGCCAGCAGTACCGGGACTATCGTCTACGAGCAGTACTTC,CASSTGTIVYEQYF
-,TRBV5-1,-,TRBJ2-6,TGCGCCAGCTACCCGCCGGGACTTGAGAGCTCTGGGGCCAACGTCCTGACTTTC,CASYPPGLESSGANVLTF
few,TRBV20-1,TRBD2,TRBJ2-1,TGCAGTGCTAGCGGACTAGCAGAGAATGAGCAGTTCTTC,CSASGLAENEQFF
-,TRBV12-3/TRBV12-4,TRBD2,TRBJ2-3,TGTGCCAGCTTATCCGGGACTAGCATTGATACGCAGTATTTT,CASLSGTSIDTQYF
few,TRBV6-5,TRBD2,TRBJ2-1,TGTGCCAGCAGTTACTCGGCCACTAGCGGGATAGACGATGAGCAGTTCTTC,CASSYSATSGIDDEQFF
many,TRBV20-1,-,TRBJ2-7,TGCAGTTCCTGGGCTAGCTCGTCATCCTACGAGCAGTACTTC,CSSWASSSSYEQYF
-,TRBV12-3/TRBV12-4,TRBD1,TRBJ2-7,TGTGCCAGCACTAGAGGACAGGGGGGCTACGAGCAGTACTTC,CASTRGQGGYEQYF
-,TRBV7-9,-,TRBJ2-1,TGTGCCAGCAGCAGAGTCGGGACCTCTGAGCAGTTCTTC,CASSRVGTSEQFF
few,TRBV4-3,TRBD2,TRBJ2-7,TGCGCCAGCAGCCAATCCCCGGGAGGCGCCTACGAGCAGTACTTC,CASSQSPGGAYEQYF
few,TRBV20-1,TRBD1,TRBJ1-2,TGCAGTGCGCGATTCACAGGGGAGGCCTATGGCTACACCTTC,CSARFTGEAYGYTF
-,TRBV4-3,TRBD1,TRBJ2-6,TGCGCCAGCAGCAAGGGACAGGGGGCCCAAACTGGGGCCAACGTCCTGACTTTC,CASSKGQGAQTGANVLTF
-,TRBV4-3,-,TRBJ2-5,TGCGCCAGCAGCCAAGATCGCGGGCGGGCGACCCAGTACTTC,CASSQDRGRATQYF
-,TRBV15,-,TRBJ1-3,TGTGCCACCAGCAGAGATGTGGGGAACGGAAACACCATATATTTT,CATSRDVGNGNTIYF
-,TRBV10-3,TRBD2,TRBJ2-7,TGTGCCATCAGTGGGACTAGCGGGACAAGGCAGTACTTC,CAISGTSGTRQYF
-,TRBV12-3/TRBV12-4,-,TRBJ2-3,TGTGCCAGCAGTCCTAGCACAGAGTTAGGGGGCACAGATACGCAGTATTTT,CASSPSTELGGTDTQYF
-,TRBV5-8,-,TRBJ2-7,TGTGCCAGCAGCTTTAAGACCTACGAGCAGTACTTC,CASSFKTYEQYF
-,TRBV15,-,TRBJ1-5,TGTGCCACCAGCAGAGGGGTCAATCAGCCCCAGCATTTT,CATSRGVNQPQHF